This TCR beta chain derives from a study of response to subunit inactivated influenza vaccine. The study, taken as a whole, reports: Every seasonal influenza vaccination brings in few new T cells, the authors suggested.

This CDR3 region has 15 residues. CDR1 is MNHEY and CDR2 is SMNVEV in the germline V gene (reference sequence). V lost 3 bases and J lost 4; bases outside the gene matches: 7. TCRdb itself ran the RT-PCR reads through MiXCR, one entry per CDR3 protein. The sample holds a few hundred thousand distinct CDR3 sequences; approximately 11% are singletons and the top ten take roughly 12%. This clonotype has just a few counts. Its antigen is not identified. The material was PBMCs from blood, obtained around seven weeks after vaccination. The chain couples TRBV27 to TRBJ1-2; 8 nucleotides align to TRBD1. The sequence was collected from a man over 45 who received an inactivated influenza vaccine. The CDR3 reads CASSFSGGAGYGYTF. The CDR3 DNA is TGTGCCAGCAGTTTTTCAGGGGGCGCGGGCTATGGCTACACCTTC.